This T cell receptor (beta chain) was found in a study of T-cell reconstitution after alpha-beta-depleted transplantation in children. The authors prepared the TCRbeta library with unique molecular identifiers. TCRdb fed the PCR reads into MiXCR, producing one record per CDR3 protein. In the table there are more than 85,000 distinct CDR3 sequences, about 6% of which are singletons. Germline CDR1 SGHRS, CDR2 YFSETQ. CDR3 length: 15 residues. V was clipped by 7 bases and J by 1 base, with 18 bases between them. Many counts were recorded for this clonotype. The clonotype was recovered from a female patient between 2 and 15 years old who had a stem cell transplant for Fanconi anemia, so the T cells may come from the graft donor. Here the sequenced sample was PBMCs, mostly from graft donor cells, taken 60 days after TCRalphabeta/CD19-depleted stem cell transplant. This chain links TRBV5-1 with TRBJ2-7, with D possibly matching TRBD2 (5 bases). CDR3 nucleotides: TGCGCCAGCGCCGGGGATACCGGTCCTTCCTACGAGCAGTACTTC. It codes for CASAGDTGPSYEQYF.